Given below is one T cell receptor beta chain in context. Its antigen is undetermined. The CDR3 contains 12 residues. Germline V gives CDR1 MNHEY, CDR2 SVGAGI. This entry is derived from a study of monozygotic twins with inflammatory bowel disease. Regarding the study as a whole: IBD-affected twins scored below their healthy co-twins in TCRbeta diversity (inverse Simpson).

One entry per CDR3 protein, without DNA, is what TCRdb gives after re-calling the 5' RACE reads. Its clone listing holds just over 300,000 distinct CDR3 sequences. The genes are TRBV6-5 and TRBJ2-6; the D call of TRBD1 rests on TCRdb alone, since no DNA is present to check it. This clonotype was obtained from a human donor with ulcerative colitis or Crohn's disease, or a healthy co-twin of an affected twin (not recorded which). The sample comprised blood. This chain's CDR3 is CASKDRYLVLTF.